Listed below are T cell receptor beta chains from one sample, sequenced in a study of blood T cell repertoires in COVID-19. Sequencing was performed with immunoSEQ multiplex PCR; in TCRdb, only in-frame clones are kept and a portion is missing. Of under 450,000 clones in the sample, about 91% were seen once. Sequenced input: peripheral blood. The receptors derive from a woman in her fifties or sixties with COVID-19, enrolled during active disease. Each CDR3 is given with its conserved first and last residue. The D gene is left open where the match is weak. Where a row states a size, it is once, few, many or the class of an expanded clone; other rows omit it.

d_call j_call v_call clone_size cdr3_aa cdr3_nt
TRBD1 TRBJ2-7 TRBV15 - CATSLRDSGYEQYF TGTGCCACCAGCCTACGGGACAGCGGCTACGAGCAGTACTTC
- TRBJ2-7 TRBV27 - CASSLRGGVVGEQYF TGTGCCAGCAGTTTAAGGGGGGGGGTGGTGGGCGAGCAGTACTTC
TRBD1 TRBJ1-2 TRBV27 - CASSALPGGGYTF TGTGCCAGCAGCGCACTCCCAGGGGGTGGCTACACCTTC
- TRBJ1-1 TRBV18 - CASSVTQGRNTEAFF TGTGCCAGCTCAGTAACACAGGGACGGAACACTGAAGCTTTCTTT
- TRBJ1-1 TRBV29-1 - CSAQIAAGSVNTEAFF TGCAGCGCTCAAATCGCGGCAGGGTCGGTGAACACTGAAGCTTTCTTT
- TRBJ2-1 TRBV28 - CASIGGSSYNEQFF TGTGCCAGCATAGGCGGCAGCTCCTACAATGAGCAGTTCTTC
TRBD1 TRBJ2-2 TRBV4-1 once CASSQGTVPGELFF TGCGCCAGCAGCCAGGGGACAGTCCCCGGGGAGCTGTTTTTT
- TRBJ2-1 TRBV7-9 few CASSSPGSPNEQFF TGTGCCAGCAGCTCCCCGGGTAGCCCTAATGAGCAGTTCTTC
- TRBJ2-1 TRBV21-1 - CASSKVRRGGPPCYNEQFF TGTGCCAGCAGCAAAGTTCGTCGGGGGGGACCCCCGTGTTACAATGAGCAGTTCTTC
- TRBJ1-6 TRBV19 - CASSMGGSENGSPLHF TGTGCCAGTAGTATGGGGGGATCTGAGAATGGTTCACCCCTCCACTTT
TRBD2 TRBJ2-1 TRBV7-8 - CASSPSGAPYNEQFF TGTGCCAGCAGCCCTAGCGGGGCGCCATACAATGAGCAGTTCTTC
- TRBJ2-2 TRBV5-1 - CASSLVGANTGELFF TGCGCCAGCAGCTTGGTTGGAGCGAACACCGGGGAGCTGTTTTTT
- TRBJ1-2 TRBV7-9 - CASSSSGSNYGYTF TGTGCCAGCAGCTCCTCCGGGAGTAACTATGGCTACACCTTC
TRBD2 TRBJ2-1 TRBV27 - CASSLSAGGPVVQFF TGTGCCAGCAGTTTATCCGCGGGGGGGCCTGTAGTGCAGTTCTTC
- TRBJ1-5 TRBV27 - CASSRLGANQPQHF TGTGCCAGCAGTCGCTTGGGAGCCAATCAGCCCCAGCATTTT
- TRBJ1-2 TRBV14 - CASSRQSSGRWSGYTF TGTGCCAGCAGCCGCCAGTCCTCGGGTCGGTGGAGTGGCTACACCTTC
TRBD2 TRBJ2-3 TRBV5-5 - CASSLSAERGTSTDTQYF TGTGCCAGCAGCTTGAGCGCGGAGCGGGGGACAAGCACAGATACGCAGTATTTT
- TRBJ2-7 TRBV20-1 - CSAKSGEQYF TGCAGTGCTAAGAGCGGGGAGCAGTACTTC
- TRBJ1-4 TRBV7-8 - CASSLATGGGEKLFF TGTGCCAGCAGCTTAGCGACGGGGGGTGGAGAAAAACTGTTTTTT
TRBD1 TRBJ1-4 TRBV5-6 - CASSLLGQGRGEKLFF TGTGCCAGCAGCTTGCTCGGACAGGGGCGGGGTGAAAAACTGTTTTTT
- TRBJ1-2 TRBV15 - CATSHPQGLIYGYTF TGTGCCACCAGCCACCCCCAGGGATTGATCTATGGCTACACCTTC
- TRBJ1-1 TRBV10-1 - CASSEDSENTEAFF TGCGCCAGCAGTGAGGACAGTGAGAACACTGAAGCTTTCTTT
TRBD1 TRBJ2-1 TRBV14 - CASSPPGTGLYNEQFF TGTGCCAGCAGCCCCCCTGGGACAGGCCTATACAATGAGCAGTTCTTC
- TRBJ2-5 TRBV5-1 - CASSLPLGREAQETQYF TGCGCCAGCAGCTTGCCGCTGGGGCGGGAAGCCCAGGAGACCCAGTACTTC
TRBD1 TRBJ2-7 TRBV5-4 once CASSLEGDSFSYEQYF TGTGCCAGCAGCTTGGAGGGGGACAGTTTTTCCTACGAGCAGTACTTC
- TRBJ1-1 TRBV12-3/TRBV12-4 few CASSLVGRGAFF TGTGCCAGCAGTTTAGTGGGTCGAGGAGCTTTCTTT
- TRBJ1-5 TRBV28 - CASSFGSQPQHF TGTGCCAGCAGTTTTGGGAGTCAGCCCCAGCATTTT
- TRBJ2-3 TRBV11-3 - CASSSPPVDTQYF TGTGCCAGCAGCTCCCCTCCCGTAGATACGCAGTATTTT
TRBD1 TRBJ2-4 TRBV5-4 - CASSLRQGAGLDIQYF TGTGCCAGCAGCTTAAGACAGGGGGCCGGGTTAGACATTCAGTACTTC
- TRBJ2-3 TRBV7-6 - CASSLLPGLLRTDTQYF TGTGCCAGCAGCTTACTACCGGGACTCCTTCGCACAGATACGCAGTATTTT
TRBD2 TRBJ2-2 TRBV5-1 - CASSETSRGARDTGELFF TGCGCCAGCAGCGAGACTTCGCGGGGGGCGCGGGACACCGGGGAGCTGTTTTTT
TRBD2 TRBJ2-1 TRBV6-5 - CASRPLAGNGEQFF TGTGCCAGCAGGCCCCTAGCGGGGAATGGTGAGCAGTTCTTC
- TRBJ2-3 TRBV18 - CASSPLGGGSTDTQYF TGTGCCAGCTCACCATTGGGCGGGGGCAGCACAGATACGCAGTATTTT
TRBD1 TRBJ1-2 TRBV5-1 - CASSMGRTGRGYTF TGCGCCAGCAGCATGGGGCGGACAGGGAGAGGCTACACCTTC
TRBD1 TRBJ2-7 TRBV19 - CASSSSGTAGYEQYF TGTGCCAGTAGTTCTTCCGGGACAGCCGGATACGAGCAGTACTTC
- TRBJ2-7 TRBV19 - CASSIGNEQYF TGTGCCAGTAGTATAGGTAACGAGCAGTACTTC
TRBD2 TRBJ2-3 TRBV3-1/TRBV3-2 once CASSQPAGPWGSTDTQYF TGTGCCAGCAGCCAACCAGCGGGGCCGTGGGGTAGCACAGATACGCAGTATTTT
TRBD2 TRBJ2-1 TRBV10-2 once CASSESGGGFYNEQFF TGCGCCAGCAGTGAGTCGGGCGGGGGGTTCTACAATGAGCAGTTCTTC
- TRBJ1-1 TRBV2 - CASRGLGGGTEAFF TGTGCCAGCAGGGGACTTGGGGGGGGCACTGAAGCTTTCTTT
- TRBJ1-3 TRBV2 - CASNSRGAGNTIYF TGTGCCAGCAACTCGCGGGGAGCTGGAAACACCATATATTTT
- TRBJ1-2 TRBV19 - CASSHPGLGYGYTF TGTGCCAGTAGTCATCCGGGACTTGGCTATGGCTACACCTTC
TRBD1 TRBJ2-1 TRBV3-1/TRBV3-2 - CASSQARQGKNEQFF TGTGCCAGCAGCCAAGCTCGACAGGGGAAGAATGAGCAGTTCTTC
- TRBJ2-6 TRBV7-3 - CASSSRGSGANVLTF TGTGCCAGCAGCTCCCGGGGATCTGGGGCCAACGTCCTGACTTTC
TRBD1 TRBJ2-2 TRBV10-2 - CASTALDREATGELFF TGCGCCAGCACCGCCTTGGACAGGGAAGCCACCGGGGAGCTGTTTTTT
TRBD1 TRBJ1-6 TRBV18 once CASSSRGQGDSPLHF TGTGCCAGCTCATCCCGCGGACAGGGTGATTCACCCCTCCACTTT
TRBD1 TRBJ1-2 TRBV7-2 - CASSPGTGGRGGYGYTF TGTGCCAGCAGCCCCGGGACAGGGGGCAGGGGTGGCTATGGCTACACCTTC
- TRBJ2-1 TRBV3-1/TRBV3-2 once CASSSTPGLGIEQFF TGTGCCAGCAGTTCCACCCCGGGACTGGGAATTGAGCAGTTCTTC
TRBD1 TRBJ1-1 TRBV20-1 once CSGDRNTEAFF TGCAGTGGGGACAGGAACACTGAAGCTTTCTTT